This T cell receptor beta chain was sequenced in a study of patients and donors after allogeneic stem cell transplantation. The CDR3 runs 14 residues. Germline V lookup: CDR1 DFQATT, CDR2 SNEGSKA (reference sequence). After removal of 2 bases from V and 2 bases from J, the junction contained 4 bases not matched to a gene. MiXCR, run by TCRdb on the RT-PCR reads, gives a single entry per CDR3 protein. The sample includes over 350,000 distinct CDR3 sequences, about a sixth seen only once; the top ten take 7.2%. The sequenced material came from blood, either unsorted or a sorted T cell fraction (not recorded which). The TCR was taken from a human donor who was either an allogeneic HSCT recipient or a stem cell or donor lymphocyte infusion donor (not recorded which). It is not recorded whose cells these are; they may come from a transplant donor. The chain uses TRBV20-1 and TRBJ1-1; TRBD1 aligns across 8 bases. CDR3 loop: CSARRGTGNTEAFF. CDR3 nucleotide sequence: TGCAGTGCTAGACGCGGGACAGGTAACACTGAAGCTTTCTTT.